These 9 T cell receptor beta chains came from one sample sequenced in a study of shared clonotypes between healthy human individuals (dated by TCRdb to about 2020). The library was built by means of the immunoSEQ multiplex PCR assay. The immuneACCESS repertoire file appears here via TCRdb, limited to in-frame rearrangements. These files lack a portion of the clones; in checked studies, under half of the deficit traces to unresolved V genes, and the cause of the others is not known. The sample table lists approximately 590,000 clones, roughly 95% of them with a count of one. The top ten clonotypes cover 0.095% to 0.12% of the sample. For the CD8 naive samples, CD45RO-negative cells were positively selected for CCR7, yielding a CD45RA+CCR7+ population from which TemRA cells were excluded. What was sequenced was naive CD8+ T cells sorted from blood. The cell subset or site label here, explained by the study, means: CD45RA+CCR7+. Receptors originate from a woman aged 30 to 39 in good health.

J is TRBJ2-7 and V is TRBV5-1, with TRBD2 matching over 8 bases. Trimming at V came to 6 bases and at J to 2 bases, leaving 10 bases not matched to a gene. The CDR3 is 15 residues long. In germline, CDR1 is SGHRS, CDR2 YFSETQ. The DNA for the CDR3 is TGCGCCAGCACCTTCACCGGGACTAGTACCTACGAGCAGTACTTC. Protein: CASTFTGTSTYEQYF.

The chain carries TRBV11-2 and TRBJ2-5; D possibly uses TRBD1 or TRBD2 (5 bases each). The end of the DNA aligns better with TRBJ2-7, so the J call may be wrong. The CDR3 totals 15 residues. CDR1 SGHAT and CDR2 FQNNGV come from the germline V gene. Here the CDR3 DNA reads TGTGCCAGCAGCACCCGGGACGCTCCCCTGCGCGAGCAGTACTTC. Translating gives CASSTRDAPLREQYF.

The CDR3: CASSPTTQGRTEAFF. The DNA for the CDR3 is TGTGCCAGCAGCCCAACAACACAGGGTCGGACTGAAGCTTTCTTT. This chain links TRBV11-2 with TRBJ1-1; tentatively, D is TRBD1 (6 bases). There are 15 residues in the CDR3. Germline loops: CDR1 SGHAT, CDR2 FQNNGV. V was trimmed by 5 bases and J by 5 bases, leaving 18 bases between them.

This clone was counted a single time. The V and J genes are TRBV28 and TRBJ2-5; possible D gene TRBD1, 7 bases. This CDR3 comprises 14 residues. V was shortened by 4 bases and J by 2 bases, with 11 bases between the two germline ends. CDR1 is MDHEN, CDR2 SYDVKM, per germline. CDR3 sequence reads: CASSYAGQQETQYF. The CDR3 nucleotides are TGTGCCAGCAGTTACGCGGGACAGCAAGAGACCCAGTACTTC.

The chain recombines TRBV5-1 with TRBJ2-7; D ambiguous. The germline V gene encodes CDR1 SGHRS and CDR2 YFSETQ. The V gene lost 2 bases and the J gene lost 2 bases, with 11 bases spanning the gap. The CDR3 is made up of 14 amino acids. The DNA for the CDR3 is TGCGCCAGCAGCTTCCGGACGGAGACCTACGAGCAGTACTTC. It codes for CASSFRTETYEQYF.

The table lists this clone with a count of one. The gene calls are TRBV20-1 and TRBJ2-3; D is uncertain. CDR1 is DFQATT, CDR2 SNEGSKA, per germline (reference sequence). CDR3 length: 11 residues. The V gene lost 4 bases and the J gene lost 5 bases, with 7 bases spanning the gap. CDR3 amino acids: CSAKVVDTQYF. Written as DNA, the CDR3 is TGCAGTGCTAAGGTGGTAGATACGCAGTATTTT.

The J gene is TRBJ2-7, the V gene TRBV6-1, with D perhaps matching TRBD1 (6 bases). V dropped 2 bases and J dropped 1 base, with 9 bases sitting between them. This CDR3 has 14 amino acids. Germline-derived CDR1 and CDR2 are MNHNS and SASEGT. Here the CDR3 reads CASSETQGSYEQYF. CDR3 DNA: TGTGCCAGCAGTGAAACTCAGGGGTCCTACGAGCAGTACTTC.

This clone was seen a handful of times. This sample includes further DNA sequences coding for the same CDR3. V usage is TRBV9 and J usage is TRBJ1-2; no clear D gene. Germline V gene data show CDR1 as SGDLS and CDR2 as YYNGEE. This CDR3 is 10 amino acids long. The V and J ends lost 3 bases and 5 bases respectively, with 2 bases between them. The CDR3 region has the DNA TGTGCCAGCAGCGGTTATGGCTACACCTTC. It translates to CASSGYGYTF.

The chain combines TRBV9 with TRBJ1-1; unclear D gene. This CDR3 comprises 13 residues. Trimming took off 1 base at V and 4 bases at J, with 8 bases between the two ends. From germline, CDR1 is SGDLS and CDR2 YYNGEE. This CDR3 reads CASSVSPSTEAFF. In nucleotides, the CDR3 is TGTGCCAGCAGCGTAAGTCCGAGCACTGAAGCTTTCTTT.